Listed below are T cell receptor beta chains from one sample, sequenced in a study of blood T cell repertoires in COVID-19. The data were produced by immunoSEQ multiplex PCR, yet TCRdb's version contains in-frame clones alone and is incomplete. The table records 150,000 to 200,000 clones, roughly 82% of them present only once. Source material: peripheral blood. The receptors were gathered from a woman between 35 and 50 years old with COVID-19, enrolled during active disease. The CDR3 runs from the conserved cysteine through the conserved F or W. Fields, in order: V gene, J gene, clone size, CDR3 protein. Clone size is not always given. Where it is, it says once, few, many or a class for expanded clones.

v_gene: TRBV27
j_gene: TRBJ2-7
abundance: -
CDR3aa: CASSRTSGYTYEQYF

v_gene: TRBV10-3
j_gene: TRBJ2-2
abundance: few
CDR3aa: CAISESTATGSGELFF

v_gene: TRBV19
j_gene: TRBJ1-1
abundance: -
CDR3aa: CASSPRTGRNTEAFF

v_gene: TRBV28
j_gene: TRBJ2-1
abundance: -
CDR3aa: CASSNSGSSYNEQFF

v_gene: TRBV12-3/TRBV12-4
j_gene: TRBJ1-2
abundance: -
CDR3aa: CASSFREYGYTF

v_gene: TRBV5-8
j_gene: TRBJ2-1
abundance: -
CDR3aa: CASKPGPGLGSSYNEQFF

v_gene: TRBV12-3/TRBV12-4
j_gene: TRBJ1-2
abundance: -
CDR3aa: CASSPGQGWGYTF

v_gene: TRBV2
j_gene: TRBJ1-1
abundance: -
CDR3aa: CASSARQGEAFF

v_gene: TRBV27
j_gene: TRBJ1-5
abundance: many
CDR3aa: CASNNRFSNQPQHF

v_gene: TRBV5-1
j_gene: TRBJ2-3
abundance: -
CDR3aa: CASSLVLTDTQYF

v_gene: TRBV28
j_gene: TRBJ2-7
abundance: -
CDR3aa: CASKRAGVGEQYF

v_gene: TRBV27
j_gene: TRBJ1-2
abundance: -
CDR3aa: CASSLSRQAGGYTF

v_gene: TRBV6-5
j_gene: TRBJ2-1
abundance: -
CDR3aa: CASSVAGAPYNEQFF

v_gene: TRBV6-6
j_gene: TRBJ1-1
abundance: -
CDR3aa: CASREGAAEAFF

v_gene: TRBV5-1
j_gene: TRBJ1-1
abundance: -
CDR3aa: CASSADRGITEAFF

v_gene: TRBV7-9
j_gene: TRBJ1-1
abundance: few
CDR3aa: CASSLRQGNEAFF

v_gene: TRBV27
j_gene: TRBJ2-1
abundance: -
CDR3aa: CASSFRLAGGYNEQFF

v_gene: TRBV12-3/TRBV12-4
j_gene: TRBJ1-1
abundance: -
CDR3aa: CASSLLGQVEAFF

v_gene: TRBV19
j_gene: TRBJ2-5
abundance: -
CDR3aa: CASSIRGRAETQYF

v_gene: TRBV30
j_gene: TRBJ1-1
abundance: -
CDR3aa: CAWGGNRGNTEAFF

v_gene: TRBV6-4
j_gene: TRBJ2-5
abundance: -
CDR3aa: CASSARRRQETQYF

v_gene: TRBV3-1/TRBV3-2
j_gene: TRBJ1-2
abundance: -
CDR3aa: CASSRVFSGDYGYTF

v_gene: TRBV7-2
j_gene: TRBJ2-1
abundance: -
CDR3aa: CASSLVSHSYNEQFF

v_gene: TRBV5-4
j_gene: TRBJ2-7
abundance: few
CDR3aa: CASSLGDRPLLYEQYF

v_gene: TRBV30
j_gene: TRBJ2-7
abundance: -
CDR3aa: CAWARGRYEQYF

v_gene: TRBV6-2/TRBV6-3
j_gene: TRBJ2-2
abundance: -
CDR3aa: CASSYSGPNTGELFF

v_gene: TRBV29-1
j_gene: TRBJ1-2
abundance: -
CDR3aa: CSVGDTNYGYTF